Only one count was recorded for the clone carrying this TCR beta chain. The sample is drawn from a study of blood T cell repertoires in COVID-19. At the level of the study: The United States, Italy and Spain were the sources of the acute and convalescent COVID-19 samples. In each case, the material was cDNA or gDNA derived from T cells, B-cell-depleted T cells, or PBMCs.

Germline loops: CDR1 SGHTA, CDR2 FQGNSA. J lost 2 bases, V lost 6 bases, and 2 bases had no gene match. The CDR3 extends over 13 amino acids. In the original workflow: Counts of nucleated cells, estimated from reference gene primer amplification, were obtained. Assay: immunoSEQ multiplex PCR; the TCRdb copy retains only in-frame clones and omits some. V and J calls and clone size are as listed in that table; D and trimming were resolved from the DNA. The top ten hold 1.1% of the sample, which has approximately 100,000 clones, approximately 90% seen once. The rearrangement links TRBV7-2 to TRBJ1-2, with 8 bases lining up with TRBD1. This receptor was obtained from a human donor in a cohort sampled during active COVID-19. The sequencing sample was made of peripheral blood. The CDR3 sequence: CASRRTGNYGYTF. The CDR3 region has the DNA TGTGCCAGCAGGCGGACAGGGAACTATGGCTACACCTTC.